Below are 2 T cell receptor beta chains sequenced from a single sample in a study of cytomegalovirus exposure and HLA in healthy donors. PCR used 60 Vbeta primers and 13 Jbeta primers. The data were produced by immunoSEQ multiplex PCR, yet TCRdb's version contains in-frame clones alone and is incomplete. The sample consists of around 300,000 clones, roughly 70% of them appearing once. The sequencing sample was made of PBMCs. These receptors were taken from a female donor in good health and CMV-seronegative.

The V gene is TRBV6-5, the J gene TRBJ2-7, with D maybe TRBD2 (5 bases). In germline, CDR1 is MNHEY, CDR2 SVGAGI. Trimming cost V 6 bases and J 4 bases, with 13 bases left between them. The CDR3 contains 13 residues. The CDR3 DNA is TGTGCCAGCAGCCCCGCCGGGGTGTACGAGCAGTACTTC. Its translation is CASSPAGVYEQYF.

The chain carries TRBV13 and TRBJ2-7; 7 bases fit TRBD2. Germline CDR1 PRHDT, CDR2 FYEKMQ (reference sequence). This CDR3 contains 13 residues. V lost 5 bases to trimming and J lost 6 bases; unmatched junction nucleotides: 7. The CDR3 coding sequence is TGTGCCAGCAGCCATCGGACTAGTCGCGAGCAGTACTTC. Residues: CASSHRTSREQYF.